This TCR beta chain was recovered during a study of Ad26.COV2.S vaccination and SARS-CoV-2 variants. Study-wide background: Intramuscular Ad26.COV2.S at 5x10^10 or 1x10^11 viral particles.

Treatment here: over 15 received Ad26.COV2.S at low or high dose, single or two shots; 5 received placebo; per-sample allocation not given. The samples were gathered on day 63 after the first injection of vaccine or placebo. Expressing Wuhan-strain SARS-CoV-2 spike, an Ad26 vector served as the vaccine. Only in-frame clones appear in the TCRdb table, and some are missing; sequencing was by immunoSEQ multiplex PCR. The table has 440,000 or so clones, about nine tenths seen once. Notes on the study in general: Vaccinees reportedly had broad spike-specific CD8+ and CD4+ T cell responses. Vaccinated and placebo-treated recipients had similar non-spike TCR breadth.

Regarding this clone: Its antigen is not known.

Germline-derived CDR1 and CDR2 are LNHDA and SQIVND (reference sequence). This CDR3 contains 20 residues. Deletions cut 6 bases from V and 2 bases from J, with 30 bases between. This clonotype originated in a person between 18 and 60 years old who received the Ad26.COV2.S COVID-19 vaccine or a placebo. This chain joins TRBV19 and TRBJ2-3; D possibly corresponds to TRBD2 (5 bases). The specimen was peripheral blood, collected in a trial of Ad26.COV2.S vaccine versus placebo. DNA of the CDR3: TGTGCCAGTAGCTCGCCCCGGCTAGCAGAATCCCGAAGCCTCACAGATACGCAGTATTTT. It specifies CASSSPRLAESRSLTDTQYF.